This T cell receptor beta chain was obtained from a study of regulatory T cells in long-lasting Graves disease. Broader study findings: The study found persistent patients shared more public clonotypes (approximately 2,700) than new patients (approximately 870). Persistent disease was characterized by preferential usage of TRBV28, TRBJ1-2 and TRBJ2-5.

Time point meaning: newly diagnosed GD, antithyroid drugs for less than 3 months. PBMCs provided the RNA from which the TCR library was made. All patients originated from an endocrinology department located in Xi'an, China. The collection involved drawing approximately 9 milliliters of peripheral blood into EDTA tubes. Germline CDR1 and CDR2: SGDLS and YYNGEE. The CDR3 runs to 14 residues. Trimming pared 2 bases from V and 5 bases from J, leaving 14 bases between. A remark on this clonotype: Its antigen is currently unknown.

Both iRepertoire HTBI primers and Arm-PCR of CDR3 regions were used to build the TCR beta libraries. TCRdb itself ran the multiplex PCR reads through MiXCR, one entry per CDR3 protein. The data contain about 300,000 distinct CDR3 sequences, 18% of them seen just once; the ten biggest clones take up about 39%. This specimen was peripheral blood mononuclear cells (PBMCs), taken at new diagnosis, from a patient treated with antithyroid drugs. This receptor was identified in a female donor with Graves disease. The chain links TRBV9 to TRBJ2-7; no definite D call. In DNA form, the CDR3 reads TGTGCCAGCAGCGTGTCTCGCTCGAGACACGAGCAGTACTTC. Its translation: CASSVSRSRHEQYF. The full variable domain, with the rest looked up from reference TRBV9 and TRBJ2-7, is DSGVTQTPKHLITATGQRVTLRCSPRSGDLSVYWYQQSLDQGLQFLIQYYNGEERAKGNILERFSAQQFPDLHSELNLSSLELGDSALYFCASSVSRSRHEQYFGPGTRLTVT.